This T cell receptor beta chain was captured in a study of blood T cell repertoires in COVID-19. There are many counts of this clone. Measured with immunoSEQ multiplex PCR; TCRdb has only the in-frame clones, and not every one. Of approximately 390,000 clones listed, 70% to 90% were seen once; the top ten hold 2.3%. The CDR3 is made up of 18 amino acids. V lost 0 bases to trimming and J lost 3 bases, with 20 bases between them. The germline CDR1 and CDR2 sequences are MRHNA and SNTAGT. The sequence was obtained from a woman in her sixties with COVID-19, enrolled during active disease. The sequencing sample was made of peripheral blood. The chain employs TRBV6-4 and TRBJ2-5; D is unresolved. This chain's CDR3 is CASSDSLRRTVTKETQYF. CDR3 in DNA: TGTGCCAGCAGTGACTCATTGAGAAGAACGGTAACCAAAGAGACCCAGTACTTC.